This T cell receptor (beta chain) was retrieved from a study of cytomegalovirus exposure and HLA in healthy donors. At the level of the study: Early released data had tens of millions of unique TCRs, all coming from HLA-typed donors. Points from the study as a whole: As a later analysis showed, several of the most significant clusters appeared to be linked to common viral pathogens. Exclusion as indistinguishable affected some V segments, including TRBV6-2 and TRBV6-3.

A remark on this clone: Its target is not known.

PCR amplification relied on 60 Vbeta primers (plus 13 Jbeta primers). Libraries were prepared by immunoSEQ multiplex PCR; TCRdb keeps only in-frame clonotypes and omits some of them. The profile shows over 200,000 clones, around nine tenths of them singletons. J lost 2 bases, V lost 6 bases, and 5 bases had no gene match. Germline loops: CDR1 SQVTM, CDR2 ANQGSEA. This CDR3 has 13 amino acids. The receptor comes from a woman between 18 and 30 years old in good health and CMV-seronegative. The chain employs TRBV29-1 and TRBJ1-1; 8 nucleotides match TRBD1. Sequencing was carried out using PBMCs. Here the CDR3 reads CSVGQGFNTEAFF. DNA of the CDR3: TGCAGCGTAGGACAGGGTTTTAACACTGAAGCTTTCTTT.